A single sample gave rise to the 15 T cell receptor beta chains below, sequenced in a study of cytomegalovirus exposure and HLA in healthy donors. Vbeta (60) and Jbeta (13) primers were used in the PCR. Some clones are missing from TCRdb's copy, which holds only in-frame ones; the method was immunoSEQ multiplex PCR. The data hold approximately 70,000 clones, with roughly 70% observed a single time. Source material: PBMCs. These receptors were obtained from a male donor in good health and CMV-seropositive.

The chain joins TRBV10-3 to TRBJ2-7, with 11 nucleotides matching TRBD1. The V gene's germline CDR1 is ENHRY and CDR2 SYGVKD. J gave up 5 bases and V 11 bases, and 5 bases lay outside the gene matches. The CDR3 has 12 amino acids. CDR3 DNA: TGTGCCTCGGGACAGGGGGGGGACGAGCAGTACTTC. Protein: CASGQGGDEQYF.

CDR3 region: CASSLAPGKNTEAFF. CDR3 coding DNA: TGTGCCAGCAGCTTAGCGCCAGGGAAGAACACTGAAGCTTTCTTT. This chain uses TRBV7-2 with TRBJ1-1, with TRBD1 as a possible D gene (5 bases). This CDR3 is 15 amino acids long. Per germline, CDR1 SGHTA and CDR2 FQGNSA. The ends were cut back, 0 bases at V and 1 base at J, with 9 bases in the middle. Full variable domain (rest looked up from reference TRBV7-2 and TRBJ1-1): GAGVSQSPSNKVTEKGKDVELRCDPISGHTALYWYRQSLGQGLEFLIYFQGNSAPDKSGLPSDRFSAERTGGSVSTLTIQRTQQEDSAVYLCASSLAPGKNTEAFFGQGTRLTVV.

This clone showed up just a few times. The chain couples TRBV30 to TRBJ2-7, with 7 bases aligning to TRBD1. CDR1 GTSNPN and CDR2 SVGIG come from the germline V gene (reference sequence). This CDR3 has 15 residues. Trimming at V came to 3 bases and at J to 5 bases, leaving 13 bases not matched to a gene. This CDR3 reads CAWRVRQGNSHEQYF. The CDR3 DNA reads TGTGCCTGGAGGGTCAGACAGGGTAATTCCCACGAGCAGTACTTC.

The V and J genes are TRBV19 and TRBJ2-3; 7 bases fit TRBD1. The junction had 9 bases not matched to a gene; V was cut back by 7 bases and J by 5 bases. This CDR3 comprises 14 residues. Per germline, CDR1 LNHDA and CDR2 SQIVND (reference sequence). CDR3 in amino acids: CASTTGQVIDTQYF. In DNA form, the CDR3 reads TGTGCCAGTACCACTGGACAGGTCATAGATACGCAGTATTTT. The whole variable domain, filled in from reference TRBV19 and TRBJ2-3, reads DGGITQSPKYLFRKEGQNVTLSCEQNLNHDAMYWYRQDPGQGLRLIYYSQIVNDFQKGDIAEGYSVSREKKESFPLTVTSAQKNPTAFYLCASTTGQVIDTQYFGPGTRLTVL.

The chain carries TRBV6-1 and TRBJ2-7, with D maybe TRBD2 (5 bases). Between the trimmed V and J ends, which lost 8 bases and 6 bases, there was a span of 20 bases. The germline V gene encodes CDR1 MNHNS and CDR2 SASEGT. The CDR3 runs to 14 residues. CDR3 residues: CASSRAAPRGEQYF. The CDR3, as DNA: TGTGCCAGCTCTCGGGCGGCACCACGGGGCGAGCAGTACTTC.

The V and J genes are TRBV29-1 and TRBJ1-2; 8 nucleotides agree with TRBD1. This CDR3 has 13 amino acids. Germline CDR1 SQVTM, CDR2 ANQGSEA. V lost 8 bases to trimming and J lost 4 bases; unmatched junction nucleotides: 9. Written as DNA, the CDR3 is TGCAGCTCCCAAACGGGGACAGGCTATGGCTACACCTTC. This translates into CSSQTGTGYGYTF.

The chain carries TRBV30 and TRBJ1-2, with TRBD1 matching over 11 bases. The CDR3 is made up of 13 amino acids. After removal of 7 bases from V and 7 bases from J, the junction contained 8 bases not matched to a gene. Looked up from germline, CDR1 is GTSNPN and CDR2 is SVGIG (reference sequence). CDR3 region: CAFRTGGFGGYTF. The CDR3, as DNA: TGTGCCTTTCGGACAGGGGGCTTCGGTGGCTACACCTTC.

V gene TRBV6-6 combines with J gene TRBJ2-1; TRBD2 agrees at 11 bases. V was clipped by 7 bases and J by 5 bases; unmatched bases: 7. Germline V gene sequence: CDR1 MNHNY, CDR2 SVGAGI (reference sequence). CDR3 size: 15 residues. The CDR3 sequence is CASTKLAGEHNEQFF. The DNA for the CDR3 is TGTGCCAGCACCAAACTAGCGGGAGAACACAATGAGCAGTTCTTC.

This sequence joins TRBV2 and TRBJ2-4; possibly TRBD1 for D (5 bases). Germline V gene sequence: CDR1 SNHLY, CDR2 FYNNEI. This CDR3 comprises 14 residues. The germline V and J ends were trimmed by 3 bases and 4 bases, with 10 bases remaining between them. CDR3 sequence: CASSETVIKNIQYF. DNA for the CDR3: TGTGCCAGCAGTGAGACAGTTATTAAAAACATTCAGTACTTC.

In regard to this clone: At one boundary the junction diverges from the germline segment, which might be a read error. The chain joins TRBV7-9 to TRBJ1-1; D is undetermined. The CDR3 has 14 amino acids. Germline loops: CDR1 SEHNR, CDR2 FQNEAQ (reference sequence). The CDR3 here is CSSSLLGMNTEAFF. As DNA, the CDR3 is TGTTCCAGCAGCTTACTAGGAATGAACACTGAAGCTTTCTTT.

The rearrangement joins TRBV14 to TRBJ2-1, with no clear D. This CDR3 region has 13 residues. Germline CDR1 reads SGHDN; CDR2 reads FVKESK. V was cut by 0 bases and J by 7 bases, with 7 bases left in between. The DNA for the CDR3 is TGTGCCAGCAGCCAAGATAGGAGAAATGAGCAGTTCTTC. It yields the protein CASSQDRRNEQFF.

The J gene is TRBJ2-5, the V gene TRBV7-9, with TRBD1 identical over 8 bases. This CDR3 contains 14 residues. Trimming cost V 5 bases and J 3 bases; bases outside gene matches: 5. Germline-derived CDR1 and CDR2 are SEHNR and FQNEAQ (reference sequence). The CDR3 loop reads CASSLLDREETQYF. The DNA for the CDR3 is TGTGCCAGCAGCCTTTTGGACAGGGAAGAGACCCAGTACTTC.

The chain joins TRBV6-1 to TRBJ2-1; the D gene is possibly TRBD2 (6 bases). CDR3 length: 14 amino acids. Germline CDR1 and CDR2: MNHNS and SASEGT. Deletions cut 7 bases from V and 3 bases from J, with 13 bases between. The CDR3 sequence: CASMRDNGYNEQFF. CDR3 in DNA: TGTGCCAGCATGCGGGATAACGGCTACAATGAGCAGTTCTTC.

The chain carries TRBV5-4 and TRBJ2-1, with 12 positions matching TRBD2. J gave up 3 bases and V 3 bases, and 7 bases lay outside the gene matches. This CDR3 is built from 17 residues. Germline V lookup: CDR1 SGHNT, CDR2 YYREEE (reference sequence). CDR3 sequence (DNA): TGTGCCAGCAGCTCCCTACTACTAGCGGGGGGCTACAATGAGCAGTTCTTC. Translating it yields CASSSLLLAGGYNEQFF. Based on the CDR3 plus reference TRBV5-4 and TRBJ2-1, the full variable domain is ETGVTQSPTHLIKTRGQQVTLRCSSQSGHNTVSWYQQALGQGPQFIFQYYREEENGRGNFPPRFSGLQFPNYSSELNVNALELDDSALYLCASSSLLLAGGYNEQFFGPGTRLTVL.

This sequence joins TRBV18 and TRBJ2-3, with 10 bases fitting TRBD2. J gave up 0 bases and V 3 bases, and 6 bases lay outside the gene matches. Germline V CDR1 and CDR2: KGHSH, LQKENI. There are 17 residues in the CDR3. In nucleotides, the CDR3 is TGTGCCAGCTCACCCCCGGGACTAGCGAGTAGCACAGATACGCAGTATTTT. Its protein product is CASSPPGLASSTDTQYF.